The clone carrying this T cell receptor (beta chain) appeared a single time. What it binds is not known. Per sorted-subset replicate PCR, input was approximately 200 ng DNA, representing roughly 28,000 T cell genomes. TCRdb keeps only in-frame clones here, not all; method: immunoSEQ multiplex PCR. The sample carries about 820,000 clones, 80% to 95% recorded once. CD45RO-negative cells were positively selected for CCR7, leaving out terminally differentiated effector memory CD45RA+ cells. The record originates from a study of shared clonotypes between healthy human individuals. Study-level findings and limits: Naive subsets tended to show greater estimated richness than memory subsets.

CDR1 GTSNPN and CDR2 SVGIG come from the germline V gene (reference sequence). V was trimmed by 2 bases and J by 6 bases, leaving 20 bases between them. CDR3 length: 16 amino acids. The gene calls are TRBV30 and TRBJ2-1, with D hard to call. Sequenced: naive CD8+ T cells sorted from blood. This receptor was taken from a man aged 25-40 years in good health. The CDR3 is CAWSPGPSPLGNEQFF. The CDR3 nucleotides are TGTGCCTGGAGTCCCGGACCTTCTCCTCTCGGCAATGAGCAGTTCTTC.